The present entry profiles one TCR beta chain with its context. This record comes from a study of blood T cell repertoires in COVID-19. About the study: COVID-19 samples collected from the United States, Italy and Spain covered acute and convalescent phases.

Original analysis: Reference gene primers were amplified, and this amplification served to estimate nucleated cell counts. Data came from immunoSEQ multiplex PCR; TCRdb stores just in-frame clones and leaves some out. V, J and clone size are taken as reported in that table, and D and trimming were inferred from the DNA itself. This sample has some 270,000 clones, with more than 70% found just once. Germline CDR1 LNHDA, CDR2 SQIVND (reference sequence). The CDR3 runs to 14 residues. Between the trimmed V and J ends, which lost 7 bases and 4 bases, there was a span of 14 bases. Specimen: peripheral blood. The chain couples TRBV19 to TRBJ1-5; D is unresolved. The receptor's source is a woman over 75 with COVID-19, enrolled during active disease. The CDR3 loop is CASISGEVNQPQHF. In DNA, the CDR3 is TGTGCCAGTATTTCGGGAGAAGTAAATCAGCCCCAGCATTTT.